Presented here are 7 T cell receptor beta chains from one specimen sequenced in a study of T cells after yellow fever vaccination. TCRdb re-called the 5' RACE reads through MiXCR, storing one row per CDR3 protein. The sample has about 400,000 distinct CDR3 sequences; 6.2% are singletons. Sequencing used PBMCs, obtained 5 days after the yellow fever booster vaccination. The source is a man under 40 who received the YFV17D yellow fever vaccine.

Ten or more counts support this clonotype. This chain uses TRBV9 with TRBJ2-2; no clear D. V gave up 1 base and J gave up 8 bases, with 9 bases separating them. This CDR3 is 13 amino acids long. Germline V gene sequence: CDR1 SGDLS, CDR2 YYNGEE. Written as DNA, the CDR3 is TGTGCCAGCAGCGTACGAGGAATGGGGGAGCTGTTTTTT. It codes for CASSVRGMGELFF.

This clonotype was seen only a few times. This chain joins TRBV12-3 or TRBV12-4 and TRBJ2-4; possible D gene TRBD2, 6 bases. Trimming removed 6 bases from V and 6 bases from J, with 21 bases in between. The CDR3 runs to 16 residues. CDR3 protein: CASSQRPGVDGNIQYF. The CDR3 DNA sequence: TGTGCCAGCAGCCAACGCCCGGGGGTGGATGGAAACATTCAGTACTTC.

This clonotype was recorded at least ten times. The CDR3 loop reads CSAPKGAENIQYF. CDR3 bases: TGCAGTGCTCCGAAAGGGGCCGAAAACATTCAGTACTTC. The V call is TRBV20-1, the J call TRBJ2-4; tentatively, D is TRBD1 (5 bases). CDR3 length: 13 residues. CDR1 is DFQATT and CDR2 is SNEGSKA in the germline V gene (reference sequence). The V and J ends lost 5 bases and 5 bases respectively, with 13 bases between them.

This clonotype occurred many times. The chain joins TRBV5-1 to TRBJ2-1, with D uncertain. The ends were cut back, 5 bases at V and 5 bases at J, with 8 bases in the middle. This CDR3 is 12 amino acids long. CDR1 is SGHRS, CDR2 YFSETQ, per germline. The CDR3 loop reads CASREQHNEQFF. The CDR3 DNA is TGCGCCAGCAGGGAACAACACAATGAGCAGTTCTTC.

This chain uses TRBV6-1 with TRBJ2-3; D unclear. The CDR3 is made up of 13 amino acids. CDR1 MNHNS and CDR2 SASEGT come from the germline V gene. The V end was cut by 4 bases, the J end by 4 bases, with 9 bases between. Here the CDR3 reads CASSGFGADTQYF. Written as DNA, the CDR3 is TGTGCCAGCAGTGGTTTCGGCGCAGATACGCAGTATTTT.

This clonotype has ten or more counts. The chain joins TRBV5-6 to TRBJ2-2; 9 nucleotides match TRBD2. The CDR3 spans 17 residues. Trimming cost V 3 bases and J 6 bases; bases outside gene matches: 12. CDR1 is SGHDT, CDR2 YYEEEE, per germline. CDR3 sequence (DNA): TGTGCCAGCAGCTCAAACACGGGACTAGCAGGGGCCGGGGAGCTGTTTTTT. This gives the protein CASSSNTGLAGAGELFF.

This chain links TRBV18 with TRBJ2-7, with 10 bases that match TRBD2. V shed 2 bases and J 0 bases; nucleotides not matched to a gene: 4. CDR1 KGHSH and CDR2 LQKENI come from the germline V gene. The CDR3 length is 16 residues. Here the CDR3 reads CASSPLLAGNSYEQYF. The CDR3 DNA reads TGTGCCAGCTCACCATTACTAGCGGGAAACTCCTACGAGCAGTACTTC.